These 9 T cell receptor beta chains came from one sample sequenced in a study of T-cell reconstitution after alpha-beta-depleted transplantation in children. The library targeted TCRbeta and was prepared with unique molecular identifiers. TCRdb fed the PCR reads into MiXCR, producing one record per CDR3 protein. The data hold 500,000 to 600,000 distinct CDR3 sequences, with over 25% observed a single time. Specimen: PBMCs, collected before TCRalphabeta/CD19-depleted stem cell transplant. Every receptor here comes from a boy under two years old with Wiskott-Aldrich syndrome, due to receive a stem cell transplant.

The V call is TRBV11-2, the J call TRBJ2-2; 8 bases fit TRBD2. This CDR3 region has 18 residues. Losses at the gene ends were 1 base for V and 4 bases for J; bases not matched to a gene: 11. In germline, CDR1 is SGHAT, CDR2 FQNNGV. CDR3 region: CASSLVFVLAEFTGELFF. The CDR3 coding sequence is TGTGCCAGCAGCTTAGTTTTCGTACTAGCGGAGTTCACCGGGGAGCTGTTTTTT.

J is TRBJ2-1 and V is TRBV20-1; either TRBD1 or TRBD2 may supply D (5 bases each). The CDR3 spans 15 residues. V was trimmed by 1 base and J by 7 bases, leaving 17 bases between them. The germline CDR1 and CDR2 sequences are DFQATT and SNEGSKA (reference sequence). The CDR3 bases are TGCAGTGCTAGAGTCGAGGGGAGATATTGGAATGAGCAGTTCTTC. Translated, it gives CSARVEGRYWNEQFF.

The chain uses TRBV5-1 and TRBJ2-1; 13 positions match TRBD2. CDR1 and CDR2 from the germline V gene are SGHRS and YFSETQ. With V trimmed by 4 bases and J by 8 bases, 9 bases remained unmatched. This CDR3 has 16 amino acids. CDR3 in DNA: TGCGCCAGCAGCCGCACCGGACTAGCGGGAGCACATGAGCAGTTCTTC. Translating gives CASSRTGLAGAHEQFF.

CDR3: CASSPNIRGRAFF. CDR3 nucleotide sequence: TGTGCCAGCAGCCCTAATATCAGGGGGCGAGCTTTCTTT. The genes are TRBV6-1 and TRBJ1-1; 8 bases fit TRBD1. Trimming cost V 6 bases and J 10 bases; bases outside gene matches: 10. Germline CDR1 reads MNHNS; CDR2 reads SASEGT. The CDR3 is 13 residues long.

This clonotype was counted between two and nine times. Here the CDR3 DNA reads TGTGCCAGCAGTTTAGGGTCCTGGGCACGGTCACCCCTCCACTTT. Its translation is CASSLGSWARSPLHF. J is TRBJ1-6 and V is TRBV12-3 or TRBV12-4; no clear D. CDR3 length equals 15 residues. V was trimmed by 1 base and J by 10 bases, leaving 14 bases between them.

This clonotype came up a few times. V and J are TRBV5-5 and TRBJ2-7; 10 bases align to TRBD2. V lost 3 bases to trimming and J lost 9 bases; unmatched junction nucleotides: 15. Per germline, CDR1 SGHKS and CDR2 YYEKEE (reference sequence). This CDR3 is 16 amino acids long. CDR3 DNA: TGTGCCAGCAGCTACGGAGGGACTACTAGCGGGATGGGGCAGTACTTC. It encodes CASSYGGTTSGMGQYF.

This clonotype has more than one count but fewer than ten. V usage is TRBV7-6 and J usage is TRBJ1-5; tentative D call: TRBD1 (6 bases). Germline V CDR1 and CDR2: SGHVS, FNYEAQ. The ends were cut back, 5 bases at V and 4 bases at J, with 12 bases in the middle. The CDR3 consists of 14 residues. CDR3 region: CASSHPGTNQPQHF. The CDR3 region has the DNA TGTGCCAGCAGCCATCCGGGGACAAATCAGCCCCAGCATTTT.

This clonotype was seen only a few times. The rearrangement uses TRBV6-1 and TRBJ1-3; 8 bases map to TRBD1. CDR1 and CDR2 from the germline V gene are MNHNS and SASEGT. This CDR3 contains 15 residues. V trimming: 8 bases; J trimming: 3 bases; junction bases outside the gene matches: 9. The CDR3 is CASGTRGLGGNTIYF. CDR3 sequence (DNA): TGTGCCAGCGGCACCAGGGGGCTAGGTGGAAACACCATATATTTT.

V usage is TRBV6-1 and J usage is TRBJ2-1, with D possibly being TRBD2 (6 bases). Germline CDR1 reads MNHNS; CDR2 reads SASEGT. The CDR3 spans 15 residues. The ends were cut back, 6 bases at V and 0 bases at J, with 12 bases in the middle. The DNA for the CDR3 is TGTGCCAGCAGGTCCCGGGACTTCTCCTACAATGAGCAGTTCTTC. As protein: CASRSRDFSYNEQFF.